The rows below give T cell receptor beta chains drawn from one sample of a study of T cell repertoires in cytomegalovirus infection. TCRdb fed the reads into MiXCR, producing one record per CDR3 protein. Of about 740,000 distinct CDR3 sequences listed, roughly 36% are singletons. Material for sequencing was PBMCs. Receptors were obtained from a human donor in good health (CMV status not recorded). Some clones in this sample may be carry-over from other donors' samples. Both conserved end residues are part of each CDR3. A D gene is named only where the DNA matches it firmly. Where a row states a size, it is once, few, many or the class of an expanded clone; other rows omit it.

>TRBD2|-|TRBV28|TRBJ2-5
TGTGCCAGCAGCAACATAGCGGGGTCGGCCCAAGAGACCCAGTACTTC
CASSNIAGSAQETQYF
>-|-|TRBV24-1|TRBJ2-1
TGTGCCACCAGCGGACTTGGGATCCATGAGCAGTTCTTC
CATSGLGIHEQFF
>-|-|TRBV28|TRBJ1-2
TGTGCCAGCAGCCTAGTGGGGTTTGGCTACACCTTC
CASSLVGFGYTF
>-|-|TRBV19|TRBJ1-2
TGTGCCAGTAGACGGGGCTTGGCGACACCAAACTATGGCTACACCTTC
CASRRGLATPNYGYTF
>-|-|TRBV7-8|TRBJ1-2
TGTGCCAGCAGCCCTACAGAGGACTATGGCTACACCTTC
CASSPTEDYGYTF
>-|-|TRBV7-2|TRBJ1-1
TGTGCCAGCAGCGTTCAAGGTGGCTTGACTGAAGCTTTCTTT
CASSVQGGLTEAFF
>TRBD1|few|TRBV27|TRBJ2-7
TGTGCCAGCAGAAGGACAGGGGGCAACGAGCAGTACTTC
CASRRTGGNEQYF
>-|few|TRBV7-9|TRBJ2-2
TGTGCCAGCAGCTTAGGGGGCAGGGGCCCCGGGGAGCTGTTTTTT
CASSLGGRGPGELFF
>-|-|TRBV2|TRBJ2-3
TGTGCCAGCAGTCCGCGGGACACAGCTAGCACAGATACGCAGTATTTT
CASSPRDTASTDTQYF
>-|-|TRBV28|TRBJ2-7
TGTGCCAGCAGTTTATGGATGAAGTACTACGAGCAGTACTTC
CASSLWMKYYEQYF
>TRBD1|-|TRBV5-1|TRBJ1-2
TGCGCCAGCACGACAGGGGAGGCCTATGGCTACACCTTC
CASTTGEAYGYTF
>-|-|TRBV5-1|TRBJ2-6
TGCGCCAGCAGCTTGGGAGCCTCTGGGGCCAACGTCCTGACTTTC
CASSLGASGANVLTF
>-|-|TRBV19|TRBJ2-1
TGTGCCAGTAGTGGAGGCAGCACGAGTTACTACAATGAGCAGTTCTTC
CASSGGSTSYYNEQFF
>-|-|TRBV4-1|TRBJ2-3
TGCGCCAGCAGCCACGTTATGAGGTCTAGCACAGATACGCAGTATTTT
CASSHVMRSSTDTQYF
>-|-|TRBV7-6|TRBJ2-5
TGTGCTAGCAGCTCAGATCGGCTAGCAGAGACCCAGTACTTC
CASSSDRLAETQYF
>TRBD1|few|TRBV6-2/TRBV6-3|TRBJ1-2
TGTGCCAGCACCGACAGGGCCTTCGACTACACCTTC
CASTDRAFDYTF
>TRBD1|-|TRBV29-1|TRBJ1-1
TGCAGCGTTGACTCCGGACAGGAACTGATGAACACTGAAGCTTTCTTT
CSVDSGQELMNTEAFF
>-|many|TRBV28|TRBJ1-5
TGTGCCAGCAGTTTTGTGGGCTATAGCAATCAGCCCCAGCATTTT
CASSFVGYSNQPQHF
>TRBD1|-|TRBV28|TRBJ2-5
TGTGCCAGCAGGGGGACCGGGACAGGGGGCATAGAGACCCAGTACTTC
CASRGTGTGGIETQYF
>TRBD1|few|TRBV20-1|TRBJ1-5
TGCAGTGCCCAAAAACAGGGGGCTTTTCAGCCCCAGCATTTT
CSAQKQGAFQPQHF
>-|-|TRBV18|TRBJ1-2
TGTGCCAGCTCACCGGGAAGTACGGTAGCTAACTATGGCTACACCTTC
CASSPGSTVANYGYTF
>-|once|TRBV5-1|TRBJ1-4
TGCGCCAGCAGTCGGAGCGGGACCCGGGGAGATGAAAAACTGTTTTTT
CASSRSGTRGDEKLFF
>-|few|TRBV20-1|TRBJ2-5
TGCAGTGCTAGAGGAGGAGAGGGGATGTCGCAAGAGACCCAGTACTTC
CSARGGEGMSQETQYF
>TRBD2|few|TRBV6-1|TRBJ2-7
TGTGCCAGCACCCCCCCTACGGGAGGGTTCAACGAGCAGTACTTC
CASTPPTGGFNEQYF
>TRBD2|few|TRBV28|TRBJ2-1
TGTGCCAGCAAAATAGCGGGAGAGGGGAATGAGCAGTTCTTC
CASKIAGEGNEQFF
>-|few|TRBV7-9|TRBJ2-7
TGTGCCAGCAGCGGACAAGATCTAGCGCGAACCTACGAGCAGTACTTC
CASSGQDLARTYEQYF
>TRBD2|few|TRBV27|TRBJ2-1
TGTGCCAGCATCAGACTAGCGGGTCGCAATGAGCAGTTCTTC
CASIRLAGRNEQFF
>-|-|TRBV10-3|TRBJ2-1
TGTGCCATCAGCGGGGGTCCCAGCTCCTACAATGAGCAGTTCTTC
CAISGGPSSYNEQFF
>TRBD1|-|TRBV5-1|TRBJ2-7
TGCGCCAGCAGCTTTTTACTCTCCGGGACAGGGGTTTCCGAGCAGTACTTC
CASSFLLSGTGVSEQYF
>TRBD1|few|TRBV2|TRBJ2-1
TGTGCCAGCAGTGCCGACAGGGGGTCTGGCAATGAGCAGTTCTTC
CASSADRGSGNEQFF
>-|few|TRBV7-9|TRBJ1-1
TGTGCCAGCAGCTCCGGGGGGGGCCTTACGAACACTGAAGCTTTCTTT
CASSSGGGLTNTEAFF
>-|many|TRBV12-3/TRBV12-4|TRBJ2-7
TGTGCCAGCAGTTTTTGGGGCTACGAGCAGTACTTC
CASSFWGYEQYF
>TRBD1|once|TRBV4-1|TRBJ1-1
TGCGCCAGCAGCGCAAGTCGGACAGGCACTGAAGCTTTCTTT
CASSASRTGTEAFF
>-|few|TRBV27|TRBJ1-3
TGTGCCAGCAGATCGGAGGGAAACACCATATATTTT
CASRSEGNTIYF
>TRBD2|few|TRBV28|TRBJ2-5
TGTGCCAGCACCCCTCGTGGGCTAGCGGGACCGGAAGAGACCCAGTACTTC
CASTPRGLAGPEETQYF
>-|-|TRBV11-2|TRBJ2-7
TGTGCCAGCAGCTTCACAGGGTTTCACGAGCAGTACTTC
CASSFTGFHEQYF
>-|few|TRBV28|TRBJ1-4
TGTGCCACCTGTCCGGGGGTAAATGAAAAACTGTTTTTT
CATCPGVNEKLFF
>-|few|TRBV7-2|TRBJ2-1
TGTGCCAGCAGCTTAGTCGGGCCCCCGGTCTTC
CASSLVGPPVF
>TRBD2|-|TRBV7-9|TRBJ2-7
TGTGCCAGCAGCCCAACCGGGACTAGCACCTCCGAGCAGTACTTC
CASSPTGTSTSEQYF
>TRBD1|-|TRBV20-1|TRBJ2-2
TGCAGTGCTAGTTTCATAGATACCGGGACAGGGGGCACCGGTTACACCGGGGAGCTGTTTTTT
CSASFIDTGTGGTGYTGELFF
>-|few|TRBV28|TRBJ1-1
TGTGCCAGCAGTTTAGTCGCCACTGAAGCTTTCTTT
CASSLVATEAFF
>-|few|TRBV27|TRBJ2-1
TGTGCCAGCAGTTCCGGGCCGTTTTGGTTCTTC
CASSSGPFWFF
>-|-|TRBV7-6|TRBJ2-1
TGTGCCAGCAGCTTAGTGGGGATCGGGTACAATGAGCAGTTCTTC
CASSLVGIGYNEQFF
>TRBD1|few|TRBV12-3/TRBV12-4|TRBJ1-3
TGTGCCAGCAGTCGGGACAGGGCCCACACCATATATTTT
CASSRDRAHTIYF
>TRBD1|once|TRBV6-8|TRBJ1-1
TGTGCCCGCAGTACGCACAGGGGCTCCCTCACTGAAGCTTTCTTT
CARSTHRGSLTEAFF
>TRBD1|-|TRBV6-8|TRBJ2-1
TGTGCCAGCAGCTTGGGACAGCCTGAGCAGTTCTTC
CASSLGQPEQFF
>-|-|TRBV6-6|TRBJ1-1
TGTGCCAGCAGTTACTCGAGCCAGGGATTCACTGAAGCTTTCTTT
CASSYSSQGFTEAFF
>TRBD2|-|TRBV20-1|TRBJ2-2
TGCAGTGCTAGAGATCTGACTAGCGGGAGAACCGGGGAGCTGTTTTTT
CSARDLTSGRTGELFF
>-|-|TRBV10-3|TRBJ2-5
TGTGCCATCAGGGAAGAAAAGACCCAGTACTTC
CAIREEKTQYF
>-|-|TRBV11-2|TRBJ2-3
TGTGCCAGCAGCTTATCCCCCCCCGGGGGTACAGATACGCAGTATTTT
CASSLSPPGGTDTQYF
>-|many|TRBV12-3/TRBV12-4|TRBJ1-1
TGTGCCAGCACCCTGGAATTGAACACTGAAGCTTTCTTT
CASTLELNTEAFF
>-|-|TRBV28|TRBJ2-7
TGTGCCAGCACCTCTCGCGAGAGCGGCGGGCAGTACTTC
CASTSRESGGQYF
>-|-|TRBV15|TRBJ1-4
TGTGCCACCAGCACCGACCGCCTATTGGGCCTGCTCAACGAAAAACTGTTTTTT
CATSTDRLLGLLNEKLFF
>TRBD2|-|TRBV28|TRBJ2-5
TGTGCCAGCAGTTTATGGGGGGGGGAGGTTAGTCGAGAGACCCAGTACTTC
CASSLWGGEVSRETQYF
>-|many|TRBV7-2|TRBJ2-6
TGTGCCAGCAGCTTAATGGGTTCCGGGGCCAACGTCCTGACTTTC
CASSLMGSGANVLTF